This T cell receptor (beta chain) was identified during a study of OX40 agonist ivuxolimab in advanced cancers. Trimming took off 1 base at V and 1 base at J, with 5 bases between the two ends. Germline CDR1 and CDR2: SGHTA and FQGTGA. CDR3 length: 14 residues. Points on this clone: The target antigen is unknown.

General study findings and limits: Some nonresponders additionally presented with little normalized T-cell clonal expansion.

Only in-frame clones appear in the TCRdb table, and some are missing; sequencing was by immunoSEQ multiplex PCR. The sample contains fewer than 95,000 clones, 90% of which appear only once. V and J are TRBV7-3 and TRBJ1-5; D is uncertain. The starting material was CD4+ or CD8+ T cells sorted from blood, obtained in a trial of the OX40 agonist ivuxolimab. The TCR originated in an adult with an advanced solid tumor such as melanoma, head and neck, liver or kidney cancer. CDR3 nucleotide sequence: TGTGCCAGCAGCTTAAGGGAGAGCAATCAGCCCCAGCATTTT. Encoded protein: CASSLRESNQPQHF.